This T cell receptor beta chain was documented in a study of neoadjuvant anti-PD-1 for oral cavity cancer (dated by TCRdb to the early 2020s). About the investigation overall: Patients mostly received three to four biweekly doses of nivolumab at 3 mg/kg before curative-intent surgical resection. A fourth nivolumab dose was given around day 43 to patients without progression, and definitive surgical resection was performed in those patients on days 50-56. Under RECIST 1.1, patients with complete response, partial response or stable disease were classed as responders, and patients with progression were classed as non-responders. The parent correlative cohort had about eleven patients and a response rate of more than 25%.

General findings and caveats noted by the study authors: A higher pretreatment blood Treg/Th17 ratio correlated with both higher pretreatment blood TCRbeta clonality and lower post-treatment tumor TCRbeta clonality. After neoadjuvant nivolumab, non-responders showed significantly higher T cell clonality (Gini index) in PBMCs than responders did. TCR analyses included only three patients per response group, and the authors called for larger cohorts for validation.

With respect to this clone: Its antigen remains undetermined. No base quality information exists; no much larger clone differs at one position.

The time point label corresponds to: before neoadjuvant nivolumab. None of the patients had received prior systemic or radiation treatment, and all were newly diagnosed with stage II-IVA oral cavity squamous cell carcinoma. The cohort was composed of patients with HPV-negative, locally advanced oral cavity squamous cell carcinoma. Peripheral blood mononuclear cells were analyzed directly, without maintenance or expansion in culture. Samples were obtained from a longitudinal correlative study of a single-arm phase II trial of neoadjuvant nivolumab in oral cavity squamous cell carcinoma. Genomic DNA-based TCRbeta sequencing was performed on subject-matched pre- and post-treatment PBMCs and tumors from three responders and three non-responders. Peripheral blood mononuclear cells were collected once before nivolumab treatment and again after treatment, at the time of surgery. Genomic DNA was isolated from PBMCs using the Maxwell RSC DNA from Cells kit.

For deep sequencing, PBMC libraries mostly used around 480 ng of input genomic DNA, with six replicates for each sample. TCRbeta libraries were prepared with the immunoSEQ hsTCRbeta kit according to the manufacturer's instructions. An Illumina NovaSeq 6000 S4 flow cell was used to sequence the final libraries, which had first been combined to 3 nM. Concerning the study's data processing: The immunoSEQ Analyzer was used for raw data preprocessing and quality control. The analysis was restricted to productive rearrangements, with each unique CDR3 amino acid sequence defining a clonotype. Repertoire clonality was estimated as the Gini-Simpson index, which was calculated using the R package tcR. Student's t test was used to compare Gini indices, and Pearson correlation was used to assess associations with tumor size change. TCRdb stores this immuneACCESS table with in-frame sequences only. Part of the clones is absent; in the studies checked, under half of the shortfall reflects unresolved V genes, and no reason is known for the rest. That table gives V, J and clone size, and the DNA gave D and trimming. Within this sample are 15,000 to 20,000 clones, with less than 80% of them counted one time only. Of the sample, about 2.5% falls within the top ten clones.

The sequencing here drew on PBMCs, taken before nivolumab (anti-PD-1) treatment. The TCR comes from a person aged 40 to 85 with oral cavity squamous cell carcinoma.

The sequenced DNA is TGCGCCAGCAGCTTGTCGGGGGGTAACTATGGCTACACCTTC. It codes for CASSLSGGNYGYTF. The rearranged segments are TRBV5-1 and TRBJ1-2, and possibly TRBD1, on 5 matching bases. Deletion took 1 base off V and 1 base off J, with a span of 8 bases between the germline ends. The germline V gene specifies SGHRS as CDR1 and YFSETQ as CDR2. Inclusive of the bounding cysteine and phenylalanine, the CDR3 is 14 residues long. Kept here is only the CDR3 DNA, which spans 42 bases and is read in frame from base 1.